This T cell receptor (beta chain) was sequenced in a study of T cell changes during pregnancy in multiple sclerosis. Data came from immunoSEQ multiplex PCR; TCRdb stores just in-frame clones and leaves some out. The sample has around 40,000 clones, roughly nine tenths seen once. Germline CDR1 reads SGHKS; CDR2 reads YYEKEE (reference sequence). This CDR3 region has 17 residues. V was cut by 6 bases and J by 2 bases, with 23 bases left in between. V usage is TRBV5-5 and J usage is TRBJ2-5; TRBD2 is a possible D gene (6 bases). Sequenced here: CD4+ T cells from peripheral blood mononuclear cells, sampled in the first trimester of pregnancy. The sequence derives from a female donor with multiple sclerosis, enrolled in a pregnancy study. The CDR3: CASNTLSVADWQETQYF. Here the CDR3 DNA reads TGTGCCAGCAACACCTTGTCAGTAGCGGATTGGCAAGAGACCCAGTACTTC.